This T cell receptor (beta chain) derives from a study of human T cells and chemical hapten exposure. Study outcomes and limitations: TCRs exceeding a frequency of 1 in 1000 stayed unchanged under DPC sensitization. Significantly more large CDR3 similarity clusters arose among expanded TCRs than among controls.

The V end was cut by 3 bases, the J end by 1 base, with 10 bases between. The CDR3 contains 15 residues. Germline values: CDR1 KGHSH, CDR2 LQKENI. MiXCR was run by TCRdb on the RACE reads, yielding one entry per CDR3 protein. The data show approximately 320,000 distinct CDR3 sequences, 5.5% seen once. In its sample, this clonotype was seen a few times. Its antigen is still unknown. The time point was: pre-sensitization, week 0. Regarding treatment: therapeutic diphenylcyclopropenone sensitization with weekly scalp DPC. This clonotype originated in a woman younger than 30 with alopecia areata. Some clones in this sample may be carry-over from other donors' samples. The sample consisted of whole blood, taken in connection with sensitization to the hapten diphenylcyclopropenone (DPC). The chain recombines TRBV18 with TRBJ1-3; the D gene is possibly TRBD1 (5 bases). The DNA of the CDR3 is TGTGCCAGCTCACCGGGGACGGAATCTGGAAACACCATATATTTT. Translation gives CASSPGTESGNTIYF.